Included here is one TCR beta chain sequence, with context. Its target is unknown. The data originate from a study of cytomegalovirus exposure and HLA in healthy donors. This PCR relied on a set of 60 Vbeta primers and 13 Jbeta primers. Libraries were prepared by immunoSEQ multiplex PCR; TCRdb keeps only in-frame clonotypes and omits some of them. The table has about 98,000 clones, under 75% seen once. Study results and limitations: The investigators catalogued 150 or so TCR beta chains as cytomegalovirus-associated. In a later analysis, TCR association rates varied by HLA locus: DRB1 most, HLA-C fewest. A later analysis linked a missense variant in DCLRE1C to the trimming of TCR beta V and J genes.

The CDR3 is 14 amino acids. Per germline, CDR1 LNHNV and CDR2 YYDKDF (reference sequence). V lost 1 base and J 2 bases, leaving 9 bases between the germline ends. The receptor's source is a man aged 50 or older in good health and CMV-seronegative. The sequencing input was PBMCs. The chain is built from TRBV15 and TRBJ2-7; D not certain. The CDR3 protein is CATSRGRTPYEQYF. CDR3 coding DNA: TGTGCCACCAGCAGAGGCAGAACCCCCTACGAGCAGTACTTC.